This T cell receptor (beta chain) derives from a study of shared clonotypes between healthy human individuals. Germline loops: CDR1 MGHRA, CDR2 YSYEKL. This CDR3 spans 14 amino acids. Trimming removed 3 bases from V and 2 bases from J, with 7 bases in between. Overall study results and limits: Roughly 5% of naive CD4 clonotypes were shared across four donors.

Sequencing used immunoSEQ multiplex PCR; TCRdb keeps in-frame clones, though not all of them. The sample contains about 820,000 clones, more than 85% of which appear only once. A remark on this clone: The antigen remains unidentified.

CD8 cells regarded as naive lacked CD45RO, were positively chosen for CCR7, and omitted terminally differentiated effector memory CD45RA+ cells. The sequence was obtained from a man aged 25-45 years in good health. The sequenced sample was naive CD8+ T cells sorted from blood. This chain uses TRBV4-1 with TRBJ2-2, with D hard to call. CDR3 region: CASSHPLNTGELFF. The CDR3 region has the DNA TGCGCCAGCAGCCATCCACTAAACACCGGGGAGCTGTTTTTT.